Only one count was recorded for the clone carrying this TCR beta chain. What it binds is unknown. This specimen comes from a study of shared clonotypes between healthy human individuals. General study results and limits: Larger estimated richness was generally recorded for naive subsets relative to memory subsets.

The CDR3 sequence is 12 residues long. V was shortened by 6 bases and J by 10 bases, with 13 bases between the two germline ends. Per the germline V gene, CDR1 is KGHSH and CDR2 is LQKENI. Sequencing was performed with immunoSEQ multiplex PCR; in TCRdb, only in-frame clones are kept and a portion is missing. The sample holds 1,500,000 or so clones, roughly 98.5% seen once. The specimen sequenced was naive CD4+ T cells sorted from blood. Noted subset: CD45RA+ positively selected. This sequence joins TRBV18 and TRBJ2-1, with D tentatively TRBD2 (6 bases). This receptor was taken from a man in his thirties or forties in good health. CDR3 in DNA: TGTGCCAGCTCCCCCCCTAGCGTGGAGCAGTTCTTC. Encoded protein: CASSPPSVEQFF.